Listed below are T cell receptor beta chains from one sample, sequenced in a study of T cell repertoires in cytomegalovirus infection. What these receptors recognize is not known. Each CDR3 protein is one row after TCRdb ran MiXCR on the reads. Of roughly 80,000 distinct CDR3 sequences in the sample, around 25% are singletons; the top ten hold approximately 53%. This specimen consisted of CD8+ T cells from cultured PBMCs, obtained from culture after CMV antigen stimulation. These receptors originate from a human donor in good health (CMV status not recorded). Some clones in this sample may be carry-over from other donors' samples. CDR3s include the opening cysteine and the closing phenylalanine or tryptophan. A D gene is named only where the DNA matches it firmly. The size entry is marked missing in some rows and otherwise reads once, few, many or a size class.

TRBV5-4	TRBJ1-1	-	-	TGTGCCAGCAGCTTGGCCGGGGAAGTCACTGAAGCTTTCTTT	CASSLAGEVTEAFF
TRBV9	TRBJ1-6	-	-	TGTGCCAGCAGCGCCGGAGTGTATAATTCACCCCTCCACTTT	CASSAGVYNSPLHF
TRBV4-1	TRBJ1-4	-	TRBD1	TGCGCCAGCAGCCAAGAGTGGGACAGGGCAGCTGAAAAACTGTTTTTT	CASSQEWDRAAEKLFF
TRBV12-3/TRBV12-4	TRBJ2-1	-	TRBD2	TGTGCCAGCACCGTTAGCGGGGGGGCCAATGAGCAGTTCTTC	CASTVSGGANEQFF
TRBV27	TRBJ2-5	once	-	TGTGCCAGCAGTATCTGGGGGCGCCAAGAGACCCAGTACTTC	CASSIWGRQETQYF
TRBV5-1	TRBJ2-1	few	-	TGCGCCAGCAGCTTAGCTCCAGGGTCCAATGAGCAGTTCTTC	CASSLAPGSNEQFF
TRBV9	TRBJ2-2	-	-	TGTGCCAGCAGCGTCGGGACGACGAGCGCCGGGGAGCTGTTTTTT	CASSVGTTSAGELFF
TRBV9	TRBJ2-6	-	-	TGTGCCAGCAGCGTAGCTAACAGGGTAGCCTCATCTGGGGCCAACGTCCTGACTTTC	CASSVANRVASSGANVLTF
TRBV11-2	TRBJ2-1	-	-	TGTGCCAGCAGCTTTCGCCAGCACAATGAGCAGTTCTTC	CASSFRQHNEQFF
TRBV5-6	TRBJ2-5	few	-	TGTGCCAGCAGCTTGGCACTCGCTGGGGAGACCCAGTACTTC	CASSLALAGETQYF
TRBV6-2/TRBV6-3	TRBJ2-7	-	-	TGTGCCAGCACACTAGGACAGAGATGGTACTTC	CASTLGQRWYF
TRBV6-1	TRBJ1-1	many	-	TGTGCCAGCAGTGAAGTTGGGGTGGCAAACACTGAAGCTTTCTTT	CASSEVGVANTEAFF
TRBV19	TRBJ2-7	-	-	TGTGCCAGTAGCGAGGGGTCGGCCTACGAGCAGTACTTC	CASSEGSAYEQYF
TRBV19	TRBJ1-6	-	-	TGTGCCAGTAGTATCCTAAGGACGGGACGGTCACCCCTCCACTTT	CASSILRTGRSPLHF
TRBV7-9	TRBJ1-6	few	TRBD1	TGTGCCAGCAGCTTATCGGCCGGGGGGACAGATACTTCACCCCTCCACTTT	CASSLSAGGTDTSPLHF
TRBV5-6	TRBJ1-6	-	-	TGTGCCAGCAGCTTGGGTGGGAAGCCACCCCTCCACTTT	CASSLGGKPPLHF
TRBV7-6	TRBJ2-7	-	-	TGTGCCAGCAGCTTAGAAAGGACGGACTACTACGAGCAGTACTTC	CASSLERTDYYEQYF
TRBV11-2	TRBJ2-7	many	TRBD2	TGTGCCAGCAGCTTAACCGAGCGGGGATCCTACGAGCAGTACTTC	CASSLTERGSYEQYF
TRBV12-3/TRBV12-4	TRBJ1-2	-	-	TGTGCCAGCAGTCCCGGAGACAGTGTTAACTATGGCTACACCTTC	CASSPGDSVNYGYTF
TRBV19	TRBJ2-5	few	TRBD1	TGTGCCAGTAGTCCCCGGGACAGGGGGAAAGAGACCCAGTACTTC	CASSPRDRGKETQYF
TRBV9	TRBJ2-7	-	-	TGTGCCAGCAGCGTAGGTCACAGGGACGAGCAGTACTTC	CASSVGHRDEQYF
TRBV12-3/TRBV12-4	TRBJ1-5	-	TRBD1	TGTGCCAGCAGTTTGACAGGGGGCGGACAGCCCCAGCATTTT	CASSLTGGGQPQHF
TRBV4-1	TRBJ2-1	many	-	TGCGCCAGCAGCCAAGATGGGTCTGACAATGAGCAGTTCTTC	CASSQDGSDNEQFF
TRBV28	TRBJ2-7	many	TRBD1	TGTGCCAGCAGTCTAGATCAGGGGGCGACCGGCTACGAGCAGTACTTC	CASSLDQGATGYEQYF
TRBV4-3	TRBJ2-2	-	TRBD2	TGCGCCAGCAGCCAAGATGACCGGGAGGCCGACACCGGGGAGCTGTTTTTT	CASSQDDREADTGELFF
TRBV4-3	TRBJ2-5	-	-	TGCGCCAGCTGCCAAGCTTTGCCCTCCGACGTAGAAGAGACCCAGTACTTC	CASCQALPSDVEETQYF
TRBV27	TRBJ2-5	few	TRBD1	TGTGCCAGCAGATCCGACAGGGAGAGAGGGCAGACCCAGTACTTC	CASRSDRERGQTQYF
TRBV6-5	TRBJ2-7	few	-	TGTGCCAGCAGCTCCAGTGGAGTCCGCTACGAGCAGTACTTC	CASSSSGVRYEQYF
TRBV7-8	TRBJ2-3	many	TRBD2	TGTGCCAGCAGCTTTACGACAGGCACTAGCGGGGGGCGTCGCACAGATACGCAGTATTTT	CASSFTTGTSGGRRTDTQYF
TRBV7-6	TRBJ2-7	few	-	TGTGCCAGCAGCTTAGGGGAATACGAGCAGTACTTC	CASSLGEYEQYF
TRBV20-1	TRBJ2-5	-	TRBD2	TGCAGTGCTAGAGATCCCTCCCGGCTAGCGGGACAAGAGACCCAGTACTTC	CSARDPSRLAGQETQYF
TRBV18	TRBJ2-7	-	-	TGTGCCAGCTCACCACCCGAGAGGACCCACGAGCAGTACTTC	CASSPPERTHEQYF
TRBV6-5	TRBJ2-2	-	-	TGTGCCAGCAGTTGGGAAGGGGCCGGGGAGCTGTTTTTT	CASSWEGAGELFF
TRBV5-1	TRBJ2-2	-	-	TGCGCCAGCATGGCAGAGGGGTCCAGTTTCGGGGAGCTGTTTTTT	CASMAEGSSFGELFF
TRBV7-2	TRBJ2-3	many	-	TGTGCCAGCAGCTTGTTCCAGGTAGATACGCAGTATTTT	CASSLFQVDTQYF
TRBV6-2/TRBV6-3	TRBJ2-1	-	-	TGTGCCAGCAGTTACCGTTTGGGCAATGAGCAGTTCTTC	CASSYRLGNEQFF
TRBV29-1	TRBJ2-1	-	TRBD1	TGCAGCGTTGAAGGACCGGACAGGGGGCATTACAATGAGCAGTTCTTC	CSVEGPDRGHYNEQFF
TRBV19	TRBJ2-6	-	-	TGTGCCAGTAGTATTGGAAGCTCTGGGGCCAACGTCCTGACTTTC	CASSIGSSGANVLTF
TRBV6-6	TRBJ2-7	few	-	TGTGCCAGCAGTCTATCAGGGGCCTACGAGCAGTACTTC	CASSLSGAYEQYF
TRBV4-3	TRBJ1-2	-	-	TGCGCCAGCAGCCCCGAAATCGGATTACCTGCGGGGGGCTACACCTTC	CASSPEIGLPAGGYTF
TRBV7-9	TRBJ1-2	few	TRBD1	TGTGCCAGCAGCGCGGGGACAGGGGGACACTATGGCTACACCTTC	CASSAGTGGHYGYTF
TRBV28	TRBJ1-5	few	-	TGTGCCAGCAGTTTTCAGCCCCAGCATTTT	CASSFQPQHF
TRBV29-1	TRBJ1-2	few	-	TGCAGCGTTGAATCGCGACTGAAAGCTAATTGGGGCTACACCTTC	CSVESRLKANWGYTF
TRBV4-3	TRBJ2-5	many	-	TGCGCCAGCAGCCAAGATCTAGGACTAACCCAAGAGACCCAGTACTTC	CASSQDLGLTQETQYF
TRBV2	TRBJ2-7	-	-	TGTGCCAGCAGTGAAGTCCAGGGGAGCTACGAGCAGTACTTC	CASSEVQGSYEQYF
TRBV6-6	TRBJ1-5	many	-	TGTGCCAGCAGCTTAGGAGGGGATAGCAATCAGCCCCAGCATTTT	CASSLGGDSNQPQHF
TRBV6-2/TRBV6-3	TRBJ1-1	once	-	TGTGCCGGCAAGAAAGCTTTCTTT	CAGKKAFF
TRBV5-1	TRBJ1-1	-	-	TGCGCCAGCAGCTTTAGACAGCTGAACACTGAAGCTTTCTTT	CASSFRQLNTEAFF
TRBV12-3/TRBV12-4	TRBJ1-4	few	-	TGTGCCAGCAGGGTACAAGGAAAGCTGTTTTTT	CASRVQGKLFF
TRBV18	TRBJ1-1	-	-	TGTGCCAGCTCACACCCGAGCCAGGGAGAAGCTTTCTTT	CASSHPSQGEAFF
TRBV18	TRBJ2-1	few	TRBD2	TGTGCCAGCTCACCTTCTAGCGGGTTTTACAATGAGCAGTTCTTC	CASSPSSGFYNEQFF
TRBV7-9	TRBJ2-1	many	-	TGTGCCAGCAGCTCCCCAGGGGCGCGTGAGCAGTTCTTC	CASSSPGAREQFF
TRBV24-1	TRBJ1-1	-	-	TGTGCCACCAGTGACCCCCGGACAGCCGGGGAAGCTTTCTTT	CATSDPRTAGEAFF
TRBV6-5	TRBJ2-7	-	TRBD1	TGTGCCAGCAGCCGTACGACAGGGATGTCCTACGAGCAGTACTTC	CASSRTTGMSYEQYF
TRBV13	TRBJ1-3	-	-	TGTGCCAGCAGGGATTCTGGAAACACCATATATTTT	CASRDSGNTIYF